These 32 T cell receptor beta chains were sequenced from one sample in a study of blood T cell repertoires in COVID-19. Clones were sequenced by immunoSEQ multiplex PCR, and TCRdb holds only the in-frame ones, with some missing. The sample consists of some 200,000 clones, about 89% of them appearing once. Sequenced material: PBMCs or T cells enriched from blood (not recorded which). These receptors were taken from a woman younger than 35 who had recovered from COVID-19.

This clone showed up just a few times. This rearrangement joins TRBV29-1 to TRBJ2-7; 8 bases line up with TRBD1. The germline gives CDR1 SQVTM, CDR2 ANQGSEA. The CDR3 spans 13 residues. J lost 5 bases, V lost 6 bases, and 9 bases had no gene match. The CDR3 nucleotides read TGCAGCGTCCTACGCGGACAGGGCCACGAGCAGTACTTC. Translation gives CSVLRGQGHEQYF.

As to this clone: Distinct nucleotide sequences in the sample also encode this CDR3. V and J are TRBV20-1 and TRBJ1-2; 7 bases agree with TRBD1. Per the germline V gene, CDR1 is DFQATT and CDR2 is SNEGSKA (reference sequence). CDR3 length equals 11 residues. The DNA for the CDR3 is TGCAGCGCCACAGGGGACTATGGCTACACCTTC. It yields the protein CSATGDYGYTF.

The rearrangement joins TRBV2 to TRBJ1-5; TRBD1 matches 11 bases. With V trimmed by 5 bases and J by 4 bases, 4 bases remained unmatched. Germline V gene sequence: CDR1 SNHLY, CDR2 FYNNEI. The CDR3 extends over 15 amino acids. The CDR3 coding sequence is TGTGCCAGCAGTCGGGACAGGGGGAAAAATCAGCCCCAGCATTTT. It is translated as CASSRDRGKNQPQHF.

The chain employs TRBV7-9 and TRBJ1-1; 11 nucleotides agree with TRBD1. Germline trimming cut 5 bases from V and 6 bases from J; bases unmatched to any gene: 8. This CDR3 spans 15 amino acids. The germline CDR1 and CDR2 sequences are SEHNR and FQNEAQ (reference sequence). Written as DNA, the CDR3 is TGTGCCAGCAGCATTTACCGGGACAGGGGGGCTGAAGCTTTCTTT. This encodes CASSIYRDRGAEAFF.

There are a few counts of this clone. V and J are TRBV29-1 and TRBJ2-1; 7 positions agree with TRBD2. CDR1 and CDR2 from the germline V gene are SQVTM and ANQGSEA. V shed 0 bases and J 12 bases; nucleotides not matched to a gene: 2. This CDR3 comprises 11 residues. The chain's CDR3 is CSVEEGGRQFF. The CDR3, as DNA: TGCAGCGTTGAAGAGGGAGGGAGGCAGTTCTTC.

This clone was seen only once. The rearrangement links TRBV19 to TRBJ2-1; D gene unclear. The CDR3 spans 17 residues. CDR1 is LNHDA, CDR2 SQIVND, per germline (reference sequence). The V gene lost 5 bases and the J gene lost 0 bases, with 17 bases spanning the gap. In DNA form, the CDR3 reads TGTGCCAGTAGTCCCTCCCAGTTATCCCACTCCTACAATGAGCAGTTCTTC. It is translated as CASSPSQLSHSYNEQFF.

Here the CDR3 DNA reads TGTGCCAGCAAAAGAGACACAGATACGCAGTATTTT. Translated: CASKRDTDTQYF. The chain joins TRBV6-5 to TRBJ2-3; D gene uncertain. Trimming stripped 7 bases from V and 2 bases from J, with 7 bases between. The germline gives CDR1 MNHEY, CDR2 SVGAGI. The CDR3 is 12 residues long.

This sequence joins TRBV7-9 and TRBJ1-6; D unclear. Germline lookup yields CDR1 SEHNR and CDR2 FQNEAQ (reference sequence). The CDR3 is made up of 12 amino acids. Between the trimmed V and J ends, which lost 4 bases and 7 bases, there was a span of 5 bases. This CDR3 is CASSSRNSPLHF. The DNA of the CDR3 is TGTGCCAGCAGCTCGAGGAATTCACCCCTCCACTTT.

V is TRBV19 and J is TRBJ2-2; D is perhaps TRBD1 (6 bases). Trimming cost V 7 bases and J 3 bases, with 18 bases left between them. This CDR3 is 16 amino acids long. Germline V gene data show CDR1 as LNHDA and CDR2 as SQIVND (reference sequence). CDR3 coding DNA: TGTGCCAGTAACCCACAGGGTTTAGTGGACACCGGGGAGCTGTTTTTT. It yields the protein CASNPQGLVDTGELFF. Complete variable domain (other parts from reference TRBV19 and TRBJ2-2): DGGITQSPKYLFRKEGQNVTLSCEQNLNHDAMYWYRQDPGQGLRLIYYSQIVNDFQKGDIAEGYSVSREKKESFPLTVTSAQKNPTAFYLCASNPQGLVDTGELFFGEGSRLTVL.

DNA for the CDR3: TGTGCCATCAAATCGGGAGACTTTGGCCGTGAGCAGTTCTTC. Residues: CAIKSGDFGREQFF. The chain links TRBV10-3 to TRBJ2-1; the D gene is possibly TRBD2 (6 bases). V lost 7 bases to trimming and J lost 9 bases, with 19 bases between them. Germline V CDR1 and CDR2: ENHRY, SYGVKD. The CDR3 is made up of 14 amino acids.

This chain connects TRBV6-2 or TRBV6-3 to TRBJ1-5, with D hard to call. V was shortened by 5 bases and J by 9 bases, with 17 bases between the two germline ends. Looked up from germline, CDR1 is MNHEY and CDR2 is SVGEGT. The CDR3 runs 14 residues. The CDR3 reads CASSLPTRAGPQHF. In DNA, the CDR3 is TGTGCCAGCAGTCTACCGACACGCGCGGGGCCCCAGCATTTT.

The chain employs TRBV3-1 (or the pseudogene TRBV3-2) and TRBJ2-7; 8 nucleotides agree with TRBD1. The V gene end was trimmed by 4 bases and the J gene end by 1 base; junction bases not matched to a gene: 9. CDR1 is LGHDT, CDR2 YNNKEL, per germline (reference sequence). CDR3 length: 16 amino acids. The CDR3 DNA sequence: TGTGCCAGCAGCCGCGCATTGACAGGGGTTTCCTACGAGCAGTACTTC. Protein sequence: CASSRALTGVSYEQYF.

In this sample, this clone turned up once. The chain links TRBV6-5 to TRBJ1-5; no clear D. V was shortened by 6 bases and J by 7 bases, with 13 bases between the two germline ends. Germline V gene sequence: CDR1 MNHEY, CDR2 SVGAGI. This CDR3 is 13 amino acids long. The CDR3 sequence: CASSPGNQQPQHF. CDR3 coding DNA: TGTGCCAGCAGCCCCGGGAACCAGCAGCCCCAGCATTTT.

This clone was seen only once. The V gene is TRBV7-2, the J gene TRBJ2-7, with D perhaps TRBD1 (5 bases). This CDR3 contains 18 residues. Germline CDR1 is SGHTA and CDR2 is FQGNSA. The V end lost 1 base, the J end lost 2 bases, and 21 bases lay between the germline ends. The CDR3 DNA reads TGTGCCAGCAGCTTAGAAGAAATAAGGGGCTCGACTGCCTACGAGCAGTACTTC. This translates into CASSLEEIRGSTAYEQYF.

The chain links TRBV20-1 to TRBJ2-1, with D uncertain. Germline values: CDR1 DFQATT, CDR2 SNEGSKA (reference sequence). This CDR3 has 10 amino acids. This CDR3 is CSLGSDEQFF. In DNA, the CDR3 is TGCTCCCTTGGCTCCGATGAGCAGTTCTTC.

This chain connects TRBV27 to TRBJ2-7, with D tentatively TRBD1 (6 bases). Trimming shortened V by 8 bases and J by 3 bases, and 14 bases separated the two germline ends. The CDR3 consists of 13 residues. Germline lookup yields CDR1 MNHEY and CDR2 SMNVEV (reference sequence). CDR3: CASRTTGNYEQYF. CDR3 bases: TGTGCCAGCCGGACGACAGGTAACTACGAGCAGTACTTC.

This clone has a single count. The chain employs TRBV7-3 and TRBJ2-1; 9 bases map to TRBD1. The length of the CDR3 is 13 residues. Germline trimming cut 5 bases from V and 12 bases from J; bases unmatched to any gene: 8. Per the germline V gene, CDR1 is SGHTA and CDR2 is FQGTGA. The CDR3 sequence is CASSPGTGSGQFF. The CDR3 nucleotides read TGTGCCAGCAGCCCGGGGACAGGGAGTGGGCAGTTCTTC.

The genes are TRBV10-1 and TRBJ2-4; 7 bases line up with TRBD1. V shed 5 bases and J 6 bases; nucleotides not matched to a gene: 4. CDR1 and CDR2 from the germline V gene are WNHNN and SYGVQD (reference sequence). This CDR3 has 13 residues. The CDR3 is CASSQGVGNIQYF. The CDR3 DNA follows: TGCGCCAGCAGTCAGGGGGTGGGAAACATTCAGTACTTC.

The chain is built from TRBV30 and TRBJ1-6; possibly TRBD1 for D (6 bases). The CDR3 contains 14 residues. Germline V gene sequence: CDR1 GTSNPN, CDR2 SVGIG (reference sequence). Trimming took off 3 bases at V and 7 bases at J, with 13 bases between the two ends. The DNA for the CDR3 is TGTGCCTGGAGGGTGGGGGCGCGAAATTCACCCCTCCACTTT. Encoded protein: CAWRVGARNSPLHF.

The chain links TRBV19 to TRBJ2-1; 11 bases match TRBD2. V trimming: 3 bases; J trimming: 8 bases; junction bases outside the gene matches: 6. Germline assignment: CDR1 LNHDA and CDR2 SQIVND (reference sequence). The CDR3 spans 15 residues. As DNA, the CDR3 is TGTGCCAGTAGTATCAGTAGCGGGAGGGCTCATGAGCAGTTCTTC. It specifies CASSISSGRAHEQFF.

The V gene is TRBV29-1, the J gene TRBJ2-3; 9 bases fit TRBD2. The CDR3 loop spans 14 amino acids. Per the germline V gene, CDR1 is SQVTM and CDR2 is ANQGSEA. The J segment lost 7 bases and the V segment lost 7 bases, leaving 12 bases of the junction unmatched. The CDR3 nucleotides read TGCAGCGCGACCGGGACTAGCCGTTCAAATACGCAGTATTTT. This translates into CSATGTSRSNTQYF.

The CDR3 coding sequence is TGTGCCAGCAGCCTAGAGCCCAACGCATACAATGAGCAGTTCTTC. Encoded protein: CASSLEPNAYNEQFF. This chain links TRBV9 with TRBJ2-1; no firm D call. This CDR3 is 15 amino acids long. V was shortened by 4 bases and J by 4 bases, with 15 bases between the two germline ends. Germline V gene sequence: CDR1 SGDLS, CDR2 YYNGEE.

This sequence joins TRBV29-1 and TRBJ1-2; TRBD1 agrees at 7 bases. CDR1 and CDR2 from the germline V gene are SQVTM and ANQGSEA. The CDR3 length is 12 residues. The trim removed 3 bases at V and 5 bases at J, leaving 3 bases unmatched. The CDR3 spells CSVEGRGYGYTF. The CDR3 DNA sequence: TGCAGCGTTGAGGGCAGGGGGTATGGCTACACCTTC.

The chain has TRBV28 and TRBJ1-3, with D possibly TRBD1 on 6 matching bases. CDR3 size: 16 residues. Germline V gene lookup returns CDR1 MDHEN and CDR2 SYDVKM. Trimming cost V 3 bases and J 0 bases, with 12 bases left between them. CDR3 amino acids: CASSFPGTLSGNTIYF. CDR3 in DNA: TGTGCCAGCAGTTTTCCCGGGACACTCTCTGGAAACACCATATATTTT. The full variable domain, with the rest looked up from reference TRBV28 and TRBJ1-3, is DVKVTQSSRYLVKRTGEKVFLECVQDMDHENMFWYRQDPGLGLRLIYFSYDVKMKEKGDIPEGYSVSREKKERFSLILESASTNQTSMYLCASSFPGTLSGNTIYFGEGSWLTVV.

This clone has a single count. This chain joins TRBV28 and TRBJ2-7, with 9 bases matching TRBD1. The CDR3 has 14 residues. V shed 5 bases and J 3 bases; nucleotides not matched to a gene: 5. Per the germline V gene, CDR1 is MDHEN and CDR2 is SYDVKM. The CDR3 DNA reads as TGTGCCAGCAGTCCACAGGGGGCCCTCTACGAGCAGTACTTC. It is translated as CASSPQGALYEQYF. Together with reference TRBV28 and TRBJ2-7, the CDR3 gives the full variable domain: DVKVTQSSRYLVKRTGEKVFLECVQDMDHENMFWYRQDPGLGLRLIYFSYDVKMKEKGDIPEGYSVSREKKERFSLILESASTNQTSMYLCASSPQGALYEQYFGPGTRLTVT.

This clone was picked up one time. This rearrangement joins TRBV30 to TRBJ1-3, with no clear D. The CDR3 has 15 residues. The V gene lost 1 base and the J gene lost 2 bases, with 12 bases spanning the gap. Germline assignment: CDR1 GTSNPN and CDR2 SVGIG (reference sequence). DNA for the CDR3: TGTGCCTGGAGTGATTGGAGGGCGACTGGAAACACCATATATTTT. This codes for CAWSDWRATGNTIYF. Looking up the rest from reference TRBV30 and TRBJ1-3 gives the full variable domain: SQTIHQWPATLVQPVGSPLSLECTVEGTSNPNLYWYRQAAGRGLQLLFYSVGIGQISSEVPQNLSASRPQDRQFILSSKKLLLSDSGFYLCAWSDWRATGNTIYFGEGSWLTVV.

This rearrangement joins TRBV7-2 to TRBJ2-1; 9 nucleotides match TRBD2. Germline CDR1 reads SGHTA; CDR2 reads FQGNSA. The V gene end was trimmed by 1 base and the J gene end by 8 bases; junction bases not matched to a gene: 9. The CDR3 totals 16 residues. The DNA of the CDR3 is TGTGCCAGCAGCTTAGGGGCAAGCGGGAGGTTATATGAGCAGTTCTTC. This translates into CASSLGASGRLYEQFF.

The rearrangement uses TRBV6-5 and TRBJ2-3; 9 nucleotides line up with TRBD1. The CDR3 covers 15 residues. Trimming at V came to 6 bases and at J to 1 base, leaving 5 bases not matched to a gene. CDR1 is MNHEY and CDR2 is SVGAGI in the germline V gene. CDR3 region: CASSATGGGTDTQYF. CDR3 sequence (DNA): TGTGCCAGCAGCGCTACAGGGGGCGGCACAGATACGCAGTATTTT.

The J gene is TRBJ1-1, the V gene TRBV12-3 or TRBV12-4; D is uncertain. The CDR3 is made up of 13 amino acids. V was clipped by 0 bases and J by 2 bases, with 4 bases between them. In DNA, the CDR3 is TGTGCCAGCAGTTTAGCCCTCAACACTGAAGCTTTCTTT. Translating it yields CASSLALNTEAFF.

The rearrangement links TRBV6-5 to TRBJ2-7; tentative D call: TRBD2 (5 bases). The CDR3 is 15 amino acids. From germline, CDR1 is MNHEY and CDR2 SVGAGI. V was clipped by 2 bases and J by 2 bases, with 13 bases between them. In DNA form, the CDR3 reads TGTGCCAGCAGTTACGGGAGAGTACCCACCTACGAGCAGTACTTC. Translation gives CASSYGRVPTYEQYF.

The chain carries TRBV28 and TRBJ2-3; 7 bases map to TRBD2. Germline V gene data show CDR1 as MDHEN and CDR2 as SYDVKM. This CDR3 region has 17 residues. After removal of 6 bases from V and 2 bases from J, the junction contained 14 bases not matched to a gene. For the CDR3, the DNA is TGTGCCAGCAGGCCTCTCCAAGCGGGGTTTAACACAGATACGCAGTATTTT. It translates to CASRPLQAGFNTDTQYF.

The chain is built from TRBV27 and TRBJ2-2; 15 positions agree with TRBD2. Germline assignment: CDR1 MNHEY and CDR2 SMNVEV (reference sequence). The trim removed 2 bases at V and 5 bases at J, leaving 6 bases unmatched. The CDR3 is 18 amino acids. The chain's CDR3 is CASSLRTSGRAWTGELFF. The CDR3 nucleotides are TGTGCCAGCAGTTTAAGGACTAGCGGGAGGGCCTGGACCGGGGAGCTGTTTTTT.